The clone carrying this T cell receptor beta chain came up many times. Antigen: not known. This entry is derived from a study of T cell repertoires in cytomegalovirus infection. Study context: Used in the study were CMV epitopes, some recently identified and HLA-C-restricted, others well-studied and HLA-B-restricted. Indicated by public TCR beta signatures were CMV infection and matching HLA type. General study findings and limits: Dominant in the ex vivo response were TCR beta clonotypes restricted by HLA-C and specific for CMV. Using cumulative public TCR beta family frequency, the authors identified those who carried CMV together with the relevant HLA.

The germline gives CDR1 MNHEY, CDR2 SVGEGT. Trimming pared 0 bases from V and 2 bases from J, leaving 8 bases between. CDR3 length: 14 amino acids. TCRdb called the reads again in MiXCR, with one record for every CDR3 protein. The repertoire consists of hundreds of thousands of distinct CDR3 sequences, with 30% to 35% occurring once and the leading ten covering around 12%. The sequencing used cultured CD8+ T cells from PBMCs, collected from culture after CMV antigen stimulation. The chain recombines TRBV6-2 or TRBV6-3 with TRBJ2-7; D is uncertain. The TCR was taken from a human donor in good health (CMV status not recorded). Some clones in this sample may be carry-over from other donors' samples. This CDR3 reads CASSYSAGPYEQYV. CDR3 nucleotide sequence: TGTGCCAGCAGTTACTCCGCAGGCCCCTACGAGCAGTACGTC.